Each of the 25 T cell receptor beta chains below was sequenced from the same sample in a study of blood T cell repertoires in COVID-19. Measured with immunoSEQ multiplex PCR; TCRdb has only the in-frame clones, and not every one. The sample lists 250,000 to 350,000 clones, nearly 90% occurring once. Sequencing used PBMCs or T cells enriched from blood (not recorded which). These receptors all come from a young woman who had recovered from COVID-19.

The CDR3 DNA is TGTGCCATCAGTGAAGTAGGGACTAGCGCTAGCACAGATACGCAGTATTTT. Protein product: CAISEVGTSASTDTQYF. V gene TRBV10-3 combines with J gene TRBJ2-3; 10 bases agree with TRBD2. The germline V gene encodes CDR1 ENHRY and CDR2 SYGVKD. V shed 3 bases and J 0 bases; nucleotides not matched to a gene: 6. The CDR3 runs to 17 residues.

The chain employs TRBV5-3 and TRBJ1-6; D is possibly TRBD1 (6 bases). TRBV5-3 is marked as an open reading frame, function uncertain. V was clipped by 0 bases and J by 1 base, with 11 bases between them. This CDR3 has 17 residues. The CDR3 region is CARSLVTGRSYNSPLHF. CDR3 DNA sequence: TGTGCCAGAAGCTTGGTGACAGGAAGGTCCTATAATTCACCCCTCCACTTT.

The chain joins TRBV5-6 to TRBJ2-1; 9 bases line up with TRBD1. CDR1 is SGHDT, CDR2 YYEEEE, per germline. The CDR3 covers 16 residues. The V and J ends lost 4 bases and 10 bases, in that order; junction bases with no gene match: 15. The CDR3 region has the DNA TGTGCCAGCAGCCAACAAACCGGGACAGGGAGCTTCGAGCAGTTCTTC. Translating it yields CASSQQTGTGSFEQFF.

The chain is built from TRBV21-1 and TRBJ2-3; the table's TRBD2 call for D was not verified on the DNA. TRBV21-1 has pseudogene status. The CDR3 has 16 residues. The CDR3 here is CASSKEGAGVADTQYF. CDR3 nucleotide sequence: TGTGCCAGCAGCAAAGAGGGAGCGGGAGTTGCAGATACGCAGTATTTT.

This clone appeared once. The rearrangement links TRBV7-2 to TRBJ2-7; 8 positions agree with TRBD1. CDR3 length: 18 residues. The germline V gene has CDR1 SGHTA and CDR2 FQGNSA. Germline trimming cut 4 bases from V and 4 bases from J; bases unmatched to any gene: 18. The CDR3 here is CASSWDRSQPGVRYEQYF. In DNA, the CDR3 is TGTGCCAGCAGCTGGGACAGGTCTCAACCCGGCGTCAGGTACGAGCAGTACTTC.

The chain uses TRBV7-7 and TRBJ2-1, with 14 bases lining up with TRBD2. The V gene end was trimmed by 5 bases and the J gene end by 7 bases; junction bases not matched to a gene: 13. The CDR3 has 18 residues. The germline CDR1 and CDR2 sequences are SSHAT and FNYEAQ (reference sequence). CDR3 sequence (DNA): TGTGCCAGCAGCCCGGGACTAGCGGGAGTAGTGTTGAGGAATGAGCAGTTCTTC. Translated, it gives CASSPGLAGVVLRNEQFF.

This sequence joins TRBV7-3 and TRBJ2-2, with 7 bases that match TRBD1. The germline gives CDR1 SGHTA, CDR2 FQGTGA. J gave up 3 bases and V 5 bases, and 9 bases lay outside the gene matches. The CDR3 spans 16 residues. The CDR3 DNA is TGTGCCAGCAGCCGAAACAGGGGCGACCACACCGGGGAGCTGTTTTTT. This sequence encodes CASSRNRGDHTGELFF.

CDR3 loop: CASSQERLAYGYTF. CDR3 coding DNA: TGCGCCAGCAGCCAGGAGCGGTTGGCCTATGGCTACACCTTC. The chain couples TRBV4-1 to TRBJ1-2; D ambiguous. V lost 3 bases, J lost 4 bases, and 12 bases lay in between. The CDR3 loop spans 14 amino acids. Germline V lookup: CDR1 MGHRA, CDR2 YSYEKL.

The genes are TRBV11-2 and TRBJ1-2; TRBD1 matches at 8 bases. CDR3 length: 14 amino acids. V dropped 4 bases and J dropped 9; count of bases not matched to a gene: 10. Germline CDR1 is SGHAT and CDR2 is FQNNGV. In DNA form, the CDR3 reads TGTGCCAGCAGCTCTCAAAGCGGACAGGGTAGCTACACCTTC. Its protein is CASSSQSGQGSYTF. Complete variable domain (other parts from reference TRBV11-2 and TRBJ1-2): EAGVAQSPRYKIIEKRQSVAFWCNPISGHATLYWYQQILGQGPKLLIQFQNNGVVDDSQLPKDRFSAERLKGVDSTLKIQPAKLEDSAVYLCASSSQSGQGSYTFGSGTRLTVV.

The rearrangement links TRBV28 to TRBJ1-1; TRBD1 agrees at 7 bases. The V and J ends lost 11 bases and 0 bases, in that order; junction bases with no gene match: 3. CDR1 MDHEN and CDR2 SYDVKM come from the germline V gene. The CDR3 runs to 12 residues. The CDR3 DNA reads TGTGCCGCCGACAGGGTGAACACTGAAGCTTTCTTT. Encoded protein: CAADRVNTEAFF.

The J gene is TRBJ2-7, the V gene TRBV19; 10 bases agree with TRBD1. Unmatched junction bases numbered 9, after V lost 6 bases and J lost 7 bases. Per the germline V gene, CDR1 is LNHDA and CDR2 is SQIVND (reference sequence). This CDR3 is built from 14 residues. The CDR3 sequence: CASSLTGGQSEQYF. Written as DNA, the CDR3 is TGTGCCAGTAGCCTGACAGGGGGCCAGTCTGAGCAGTACTTC.

V usage is TRBV14 and J usage is TRBJ1-1; 7 bases map to TRBD1. Germline trimming cut 4 bases from V and 1 base from J; bases unmatched to any gene: 15. The CDR3 extends over 18 amino acids. Germline CDR1 is SGHDN and CDR2 is FVKESK. CDR3 DNA sequence: TGTGCCAGCAGCCGGGGTGCCAACAGGGGTCGGGGGAACACTGAAGCTTTCTTT. It specifies CASSRGANRGRGNTEAFF.

This sequence joins TRBV6-5 and TRBJ2-1; D remains ambiguous. Deletions cut 8 bases from V and 2 bases from J, with 7 bases between. This CDR3 is built from 12 residues. Germline V gene lookup returns CDR1 MNHEY and CDR2 SVGAGI. The CDR3 nucleotides are TGTGCCAGCCACAGAACCTACAATGAGCAGTTCTTC. This sequence encodes CASHRTYNEQFF.

V and J are TRBV7-3 and TRBJ2-5; 13 nucleotides line up with TRBD2. Germline V gene data show CDR1 as SGHTA and CDR2 as FQGTGA. The J segment lost 2 bases and the V segment lost 5 bases, leaving 8 bases of the junction unmatched. This CDR3 is 17 amino acids long. The CDR3 sequence: CASSPLPLAGGQETQYF. CDR3 bases: TGTGCCAGCAGCCCCCTCCCACTAGCGGGGGGGCAAGAGACCCAGTACTTC.

This chain joins TRBV4-3 and TRBJ2-3; 12 bases are shared with TRBD2. J gave up 4 bases and V 0 bases, and 8 bases lay outside the gene matches. The germline V gene has CDR1 LGHNA and CDR2 YSLEER. The CDR3 is 18 amino acids. The DNA for the CDR3 is TGCGCCAGCAGCCAAGATAGAGGGGCTAGCGGGGGGGCAGATACGCAGTATTTT. It translates to CASSQDRGASGGADTQYF.

This clone has at least ten counts. The chain employs TRBV6-5 and TRBJ2-2; 11 nucleotides agree with TRBD1. CDR1 MNHEY and CDR2 SVGAGI come from the germline V gene. The CDR3 runs to 15 residues. With 5 bases clipped from V and 6 bases from J, the junction kept 5 bases outside the gene matches. In DNA, the CDR3 is TGTGCCAGCAGTAACGCGGGACAGGGGGCCGGGGAGCTGTTTTTT. Its translation is CASSNAGQGAGELFF.

The gene calls are TRBV3-1 (or the pseudogene TRBV3-2) and TRBJ2-7; 13 bases agree with TRBD2. Germline V gene lookup returns CDR1 LGHDT and CDR2 YNNKEL (reference sequence). V shed 3 bases and J 6 bases; nucleotides not matched to a gene: 8. The CDR3 extends over 16 amino acids. The CDR3 coding sequence is TGTGCCAGCAGCCATGTTAGACTAGCGGGGGGCACCGAGCAGTACTTC. Amino acids: CASSHVRLAGGTEQYF.

Regarding this clone: The sample carries other DNA sequences with the same CDR3. The V call is TRBV10-3, the J call TRBJ1-1, with TRBD1 as a possible D gene (5 bases). Germline V CDR1 and CDR2: ENHRY, SYGVKD. The CDR3 is 15 amino acids. The ends were cut back, 0 bases at V and 4 bases at J, with 12 bases in the middle. The CDR3 sequence is CAISESRLGGTEAFF. As DNA, the CDR3 is TGTGCCATCAGTGAGTCACGTTTGGGGGGCACTGAAGCTTTCTTT.

The V and J genes are TRBV5-5 and TRBJ2-7; tentatively, D is TRBD2 (6 bases). Per the germline V gene, CDR1 is SGHKS and CDR2 is YYEKEE (reference sequence). Trimming left V 4 bases short and J 0 bases short, with 14 bases between. The CDR3 runs 15 residues. The chain's CDR3 is CASSRAGGSSYEQYF. For the CDR3, the DNA is TGTGCCAGCAGCCGGGCCGGGGGATCCTCCTACGAGCAGTACTTC.

This chain links TRBV28 with TRBJ2-7; D remains unclear. Deletions cut 2 bases from V and 3 bases from J, with 14 bases between. The CDR3 runs 15 residues. Germline assignment: CDR1 MDHEN and CDR2 SYDVKM. CDR3 sequence: CASSLVSRMSYEQYF. CDR3 bases: TGTGCCAGCAGTTTAGTGTCCAGGATGAGCTACGAGCAGTACTTC.

The chain carries TRBV30 and TRBJ2-7, with D perhaps matching TRBD1 (6 bases). The CDR3 runs 14 residues. Between the trimmed V and J ends, which lost 7 bases and 3 bases, there was a span of 19 bases. The germline V gene encodes CDR1 GTSNPN and CDR2 SVGIG (reference sequence). This CDR3 is CASIPGDTSYEQYF. CDR3 in DNA: TGTGCCTCAATACCCGGGGACACCAGCTACGAGCAGTACTTC.

This chain links TRBV9 with TRBJ2-1; maybe TRBD2 (5 bases). The V gene lost 0 bases and the J gene lost 0 bases, with 10 bases spanning the gap. Germline V CDR1 and CDR2: SGDLS, YYNGEE. The CDR3 sequence is 16 residues long. DNA for the CDR3: TGTGCCAGCAGCGTAGATAGCGCGCTCTCCTACAATGAGCAGTTCTTC. The encoded protein is CASSVDSALSYNEQFF.

The chain has TRBV4-1 and TRBJ1-1, with 7 bases lining up with TRBD1. The germline V gene encodes CDR1 MGHRA and CDR2 YSYEKL. V lost 3 bases to trimming and J lost 6 bases; unmatched junction nucleotides: 7. This CDR3 has 14 residues. The DNA for the CDR3 is TGCGCCAGCAGCCAGACCACAGGGGACGCTGAAGCTTTCTTT. Translated: CASSQTTGDAEAFF.

This clone was found once. This sequence joins TRBV5-1 and TRBJ2-1; D gene unclear. Germline V gene sequence: CDR1 SGHRS, CDR2 YFSETQ. This CDR3 has 13 amino acids. Trimming pared 0 bases from V and 5 bases from J, leaving 6 bases between. CDR3 region: CASSLAGNNEQFF. The CDR3, as DNA: TGCGCCAGCAGCTTGGCCGGTAACAATGAGCAGTTCTTC.

CDR3 nucleotides: TGTGCCAGTAGTATCCATTCAGGGTCTGGGGCCAACGTCCTGACTTTC. It yields the protein CASSIHSGSGANVLTF. This chain uses TRBV19 with TRBJ2-6; D possibly corresponds to TRBD1 (5 bases). CDR1 is LNHDA and CDR2 is SQIVND in the germline V gene (reference sequence). V shed 3 bases and J shed 1 base, with 10 bases lying between them. The CDR3 spans 16 residues.